These T cell receptor beta chains were read from a single sample in a study of glioma-infiltrating T cells. Via MiXCR, TCRdb re-called the multiplex PCR reads, giving one row per CDR3 protein. The table lists around 43,000 distinct CDR3 sequences, about a fifth of them singletons. Sample: glioma tissue, nonneoplastic brain tissue, or PBMCs (not recorded which). Receptors originate from a human donor with low-grade glioma or glioblastoma, undergoing nonglioma brain surgery, or in good health (not recorded which). The CDR3 runs from the conserved cysteine through the conserved F or W. D genes are given only for firm matches. Expanded clones are given a class, and other clones once, few, many or no size at all.

d_gene | j_gene | v_gene | abundance | CDR3nt | CDR3aa
NA | TRBJ2-7 | TRBV28 | many | TGTGCCAGCAGTCCCGTTAATTCCCCCGAGCAGTACTTC | CASSPVNSPEQYF
TRBD2 | TRBJ2-3 | TRBV2 | many | TGTGCCAGCAGTGCGAGCGGGGGGTTCCCAGATACGCAGTATTTT | CASSASGGFPDTQYF
NA | TRBJ1-1 | TRBV7-9 | many | TGTGCCAGCGTAAAATCGGGCACTGAAGCTTTCTTT | CASVKSGTEAFF
TRBD2 | TRBJ2-5 | TRBV7-9 | many | TGTGCCAGCAGCTTAGGTCCAGCGGGGGAAGAGACCCAGTACTTC | CASSLGPAGEETQYF
NA | TRBJ1-1 | TRBV20-1 | many | TGCAGTGCTAGCGGGGGCTGGGCGAGCACTGAAGCTTTCTTT | CSASGGWASTEAFF
NA | TRBJ1-3 | TRBV5-1 | NA | TGCGCCAGCAGTGAGGGAACTGGAAACACCATATATTTT | CASSEGTGNTIYF
NA | TRBJ2-3 | TRBV6-1 | many | TGTGCCAGCAGTGCCATTACAGGGTCTGGCACAGATACGCAGTATTTT | CASSAITGSGTDTQYF
NA | TRBJ1-1 | TRBV28 | many | TGTGCCAGCAGTTTAAACCCAGCCAGGGAGGACACTGAAGCTTTCTTT | CASSLNPAREDTEAFF
NA | TRBJ2-1 | TRBV27 | many | TGTGCCAGCAGTATCTCAGCGGAGACCACCTCCTACAATGAGCAGTTCTTC | CASSISAETTSYNEQFF
NA | TRBJ2-1 | TRBV12-3/TRBV12-4 | many | TGTGCCAGCAGTTTGAGCGGGCGAGTGAATGAGCAGTTCTTC | CASSLSGRVNEQFF
NA | TRBJ1-1 | TRBV5-1 | many | TGCGCCAGCAGCTCCAATCTTGTCATGAACACTGAAGCTTTCTTT | CASSSNLVMNTEAFF
TRBD1 | TRBJ1-4 | TRBV7-9 | many | TGTGCCAGCAGTCCGGATCCGGGACAGGTAGATGAAAAACTGTTTTTT | CASSPDPGQVDEKLFF
TRBD1 | TRBJ1-1 | TRBV5-1 | many | TGCGCCAGCAGCTTCGGACAGGGCCAACAGAACACTGAAGCTTTCTTT | CASSFGQGQQNTEAFF
NA | TRBJ2-7 | TRBV20-1 | many | TGCAGTGCACCCCTGAGCGGGCCCCGAGGATACGAGCAGTACTTC | CSAPLSGPRGYEQYF
NA | TRBJ1-6 | TRBV11-2 | many | TGTGCCAGCAGTCGACTACAGGTCTATAATTCACCCCTCCACTTT | CASSRLQVYNSPLHF
NA | TRBJ2-2 | TRBV11-2 | NA | TGTGCCAGCAAAAGAGGGCTAAACACCGGGGAGCTGTTTTTT | CASKRGLNTGELFF
TRBD1 | TRBJ1-1 | TRBV12-3/TRBV12-4 | many | TGTGCCAGCACCGGGACAGGGAAGACTGAAGCTTTCTTT | CASTGTGKTEAFF
TRBD1 | TRBJ2-3 | TRBV4-1 | many | TGCGCCAGCAGCCAAGGGACAGGGGGCACAGATACGCAGTATTTT | CASSQGTGGTDTQYF
TRBD2 | TRBJ2-1 | TRBV11-2 | few | TGTGCCAGCAGCTCGCGCGCGGGGATAGCGGGATTTAATGAGCAGTTCTTC | CASSSRAGIAGFNEQFF
TRBD2 | TRBJ2-7 | TRBV4-1 | many | TGCGCCAGCAGCCATGTTACTAGCGGGAGAGTGTGGGAGCAGTACTTC | CASSHVTSGRVWEQYF
NA | TRBJ2-3 | TRBV5-8 | few | TGTGCCAGCAGCCCCGCCTCGGGAACCTACACAGATACGCAGTATTTT | CASSPASGTYTDTQYF
TRBD2 | TRBJ2-1 | TRBV20-1 | once | TGCAGTGCCAGCCTACTAGCGGGAGCTCATGAGCAGTTCTTC | CSASLLAGAHEQFF
NA | TRBJ2-7 | TRBV20-1 | NA | TGCGGTGCTAGTACCCTAGCCCCCGGGGAAGAGCAGTACTTC | CGASTLAPGEEQYF
TRBD1 | TRBJ2-5 | TRBV15 | many | TGTGCCACCAGCAGAGGGGACAGCGAAGAGACCCAGTACTTC | CATSRGDSEETQYF
TRBD1 | TRBJ2-1 | TRBV27 | many | TGTGCCAGCAGTGTACTTACAGGGGGCTCCTACAATGAGCAGTTCTTC | CASSVLTGGSYNEQFF
NA | TRBJ2-3 | TRBV12-3/TRBV12-4 | NA | TGTGCCAGCACCTCGGGGGAGGTGGGGTTCACAGATACGCAGTATTTT | CASTSGEVGFTDTQYF
TRBD1 | TRBJ1-1 | TRBV6-2/TRBV6-3 | many | TGTGCCAGCAGTTTGGACAGGGGGAGAGGAATGAACACTGAAGCTTTCTTT | CASSLDRGRGMNTEAFF
NA | TRBJ1-6 | TRBV27 | NA | TGTGCCAGCAGCCCCCGGGTTCAGGGAAGGTCACCCCTCCACTTT | CASSPRVQGRSPLHF
NA | TRBJ2-7 | TRBV7-9 | many | TGTGCCAGCAGCCCCCGTGCTACTAGCTCCTACGAGCAGTACTTC | CASSPRATSSYEQYF
TRBD1 | TRBJ1-1 | TRBV11-2 | many | TGTGCCAGCAGCCCCTTTAGACAGGGATATGTAGCTTTCTTT | CASSPFRQGYVAFF
NA | TRBJ2-4 | TRBV19 | few | TGTGCCAGTAGTATAGGGCCAGAGTTACAAAACATTCAGTACTTC | CASSIGPELQNIQYF
TRBD2 | TRBJ2-3 | TRBV6-1 | many | TGTGCCAGCAGTGAAGGGGTGTTAGCGGGGGGGCCAGATACGCAGTATTTT | CASSEGVLAGGPDTQYF
TRBD2 | TRBJ2-3 | TRBV11-2 | NA | TGTGCCAGCAGCTTAGATATGCGGGGGGGCACAGATACGCAGTATTTT | CASSLDMRGGTDTQYF
NA | TRBJ2-5 | TRBV4-1 | many | TGCGCCAGCAGCCGTCCCGGGACGGGACAAGAGACCCAGTACTTC | CASSRPGTGQETQYF
NA | TRBJ1-3 | TRBV29-1 | few | TGCAGCGGCCGACACGGCGCTTTGAACACCATATATTTT | CSGRHGALNTIYF
NA | TRBJ2-5 | TRBV7-9 | NA | TGTGCCAGCAGCTTGGCGGGGGCGACACAAGAGACCCAGTACTTC | CASSLAGATQETQYF
NA | TRBJ1-4 | TRBV5-4 | NA | TGTGCCAGCAGCTTGGTCGGCGGGGGGCGTGAAAAACTGTTTTTT | CASSLVGGGREKLFF
NA | TRBJ2-3 | TRBV12-3/TRBV12-4 | few | TGTGCCAGCAGTTTACGGGACTGGGAGGAAGATACGCAGTATTTT | CASSLRDWEEDTQYF
NA | TRBJ2-3 | TRBV6-2/TRBV6-3 | medium-sized | TGTGCCAGCAGTTACCGCTCCTTAACAGATACGCAGTATTTT | CASSYRSLTDTQYF
TRBD1 | TRBJ2-7 | TRBV2 | many | TGTGCCACCCGTCCCGGACAGGGTGTCGAGCAGTACTTC | CATRPGQGVEQYF
TRBD2 | TRBJ2-3 | TRBV9 | NA | TGTGCCAGCAGCGTAGGGTCTAGCGGGGCAGCAGATACGCAGTATTTT | CASSVGSSGAADTQYF
TRBD1 | TRBJ1-2 | TRBV20-1 | many | TGCAGTGCTGCATCTACAGGGGGCGACTATGGCTACACCTTC | CSAASTGGDYGYTF
TRBD1 | TRBJ2-5 | TRBV10-2 | NA | TGCGCCAGCAACAGGGGAATACAAGAGACCCAGTACTTC | CASNRGIQETQYF
NA | TRBJ2-1 | TRBV9 | few | TGTGCCAGCAGCCCAGGGGTGGGGGACAATGAGCAGTTCTTC | CASSPGVGDNEQFF
NA | TRBJ2-3 | TRBV4-2 | many | TGTGCCAGCAGCCAAGAGGAAGGTTCCCCAGATACGCAGTATTTT | CASSQEEGSPDTQYF